The 26 T cell receptor beta chains below come from one sample, sequenced in a study of low-dose radiotherapy and immunotherapy resistance in tumors. Time point in this sample: before trial treatment. Alpha and beta chains were covered, as first-strand cDNA relied on TRAV- and TRBV-specific primers. TCRs underwent around 18 PCR cycles of amplification with a constant-region primer and V-primer adapter. TCRdb reprocessed the reads via MiXCR and lists one record per CDR3 protein. The repertoire holds about 60,000 distinct CDR3 sequences, with under 30% as singletons. This sample comprised PBMCs, obtained before treatment. The receptors come from a male donor with prostate cancer.

A word on this clonotype: The junction departs from germline at one end; a sequencing error may be responsible. V and J are TRBV18 and TRBJ1-2, with D perhaps matching TRBD1 (5 bases). This CDR3 comprises 14 residues. Per germline, CDR1 KGHSH and CDR2 LQKENI. The CDR3 sequence is CAGSPPAGHYGYTF. The CDR3, as DNA: TGTGCCGGCTCTCCACCCGCGGGGCACTATGGCTACACCTTC.

This clonotype was found many times. The V and J genes are TRBV4-1 and TRBJ2-2; 12 bases align to TRBD2. The trim removed 1 base at V and 6 bases at J, leaving 3 bases unmatched. Germline CDR1 is MGHRA and CDR2 is YSYEKL. CDR3 length: 16 amino acids. The chain's CDR3 is CASSQAASGRAGELFF. The CDR3, as DNA: TGCGCCAGCAGCCAAGCCGCTAGCGGGAGGGCCGGGGAGCTGTTTTTT.

V and J are TRBV7-8 and TRBJ1-1, with D maybe TRBD1 (6 bases). The CDR3 totals 16 residues. Germline CDR1 is SGHVS and CDR2 is FQNEAQ. V was pared by 1 base and J by 1 base, with 13 bases between. The CDR3 reads CASSLGQGHSNTEAFF. The CDR3 DNA is TGTGCCAGCAGCTTAGGCCAGGGACACTCGAACACTGAAGCTTTCTTT.

At least ten counts were recorded for this clonotype. The chain links TRBV28 to TRBJ1-2, with a weak D call TRBD1 (6 bases). V was shortened by 2 bases and J by 4 bases, with 17 bases between the two germline ends. Germline loops: CDR1 MDHEN, CDR2 SYDVKM. The CDR3 is made up of 16 amino acids. The CDR3 region is CASSLVVSGTPYGYTF. CDR3 sequence (DNA): TGTGCCAGCAGTTTAGTTGTTAGCGGGACACCCTATGGCTACACCTTC.

This clonotype was seen many times. CDR3: CASSLTENTEAFF. CDR3 nucleotides: TGTGCCAGCAGCTTAACGGAGAACACTGAAGCTTTCTTT. This chain links TRBV7-6 with TRBJ1-1; D unresolved. Germline CDR1 reads SGHVS; CDR2 reads FNYEAQ. V was cut by 2 bases and J by 1 base, with 5 bases left in between. The CDR3 extends over 13 amino acids.

This clonotype has a count of ten or more. J is TRBJ1-2 and V is TRBV29-1; the D gene is possibly TRBD1 (5 bases). Deletions cut 6 bases from V and 7 bases from J, with 15 bases between. This CDR3 spans 12 amino acids. CDR1 is SQVTM and CDR2 is ANQGSEA in the germline V gene. Written as DNA, the CDR3 is TGCAGCGTGGCTGGGGCAGGTGTTGGCTACACCTTC. Encoded protein: CSVAGAGVGYTF.

This clonotype was recorded many times. V usage is TRBV30 and J usage is TRBJ2-7; D gene uncertain. This CDR3 comprises 12 residues. Germline V CDR1 and CDR2: GTSNPN, SVGIG (reference sequence). Trimming removed 2 bases at V and 3 bases at J, with 8 bases between. CDR3 DNA: TGTGCCTGGAGTCAGGACGTCTACGAGCAGTACTTC. Its protein is CAWSQDVYEQYF.

The chain is built from TRBV5-4 and TRBJ2-5; D tentatively fits TRBD1 or TRBD2 (5 bases each). CDR3 length: 14 amino acids. V lost 0 bases and J 3 bases, leaving 9 bases between the germline ends. CDR1 SGHNT and CDR2 YYREEE come from the germline V gene (reference sequence). The CDR3 loop is CASSLGDREETQYF. CDR3 nucleotide sequence: TGTGCCAGCAGCTTGGGGGACCGAGAAGAGACCCAGTACTTC.

This clonotype showed up many times. The chain recombines TRBV7-6 with TRBJ2-1, with a weak D call TRBD2 (6 bases). Trimming took 1 base from V and 12 from J, leaving 13 bases between them. Germline CDR1 reads SGHVS; CDR2 reads FNYEAQ. The CDR3 has 13 amino acids. Written as DNA, the CDR3 is TGTGCCAGCAGCTTAGAGGGCCGGGGGACGCAGTTCTTC. Encoded protein: CASSLEGRGTQFF.

This clonotype was seen at least ten times. This chain joins TRBV12-3 or TRBV12-4 and TRBJ2-2; the D gene is possibly TRBD1 (6 bases). V lost 3 bases, J lost 6 bases, and 11 bases lay in between. The CDR3 spans 14 residues. The CDR3 reads CASSFRGGPGELFF. The CDR3 DNA follows: TGTGCCAGCAGTTTCAGAGGGGGTCCCGGGGAGCTGTTTTTT.

The table lists this clonotype with many counts. The chain joins TRBV4-2 to TRBJ1-2; D gene unclear. The CDR3 is made up of 16 amino acids. CDR1 is LGHNA and CDR2 is YNFKEQ in the germline V gene. Trimming took off 0 bases at V and 2 bases at J, with 13 bases between the two ends. In DNA form, the CDR3 reads TGTGCCAGCAGCCAAGAGCTTGGGGTGTCAAACTATGGCTACACCTTC. It specifies CASSQELGVSNYGYTF.

At least ten counts were recorded for this clonotype. The chain couples TRBV29-1 to TRBJ2-6; D is ambiguous. Germline V lookup: CDR1 SQVTM, CDR2 ANQGSEA. The CDR3 runs 13 residues. The germline V and J ends were trimmed by 4 bases and 0 bases, with 4 bases remaining between them. CDR3 protein: CSVASSGANVLTF. Here the CDR3 DNA reads TGCAGCGTTGCGTCCTCTGGGGCCAACGTCCTGACTTTC.

Many counts were recorded for this clonotype. The chain employs TRBV3-1 and TRBJ1-5; D unresolved. With 1 base removed from V and 10 bases from J, the gap between germline ends came to 17 bases. There are 15 residues in the CDR3. The germline V gene has CDR1 LGHDT and CDR2 YNNKEL (reference sequence). CDR3 in DNA: TGTGCCAGCAGCCAAGTACGCCAGCCACCCTTCCCCCAGCATTTT. This encodes CASSQVRQPPFPQHF.

Many counts were recorded for this clonotype. The chain carries TRBV6-2 or TRBV6-3 and TRBJ2-1, with 9 positions matching TRBD2. The CDR3 runs 13 residues. Germline V gene sequence: CDR1 MNHEY, CDR2 SVGEGT. Trimming took 4 bases from V and 8 from J; bases not matched to a gene: 3. The CDR3 DNA sequence: TGTGCCAGCAGTTCCTGGACTAGCGATGAGCAGTTCTTC. Protein sequence: CASSSWTSDEQFF.

This chain connects TRBV2 to TRBJ1-2; D is unresolved. CDR3 length: 14 residues. V gave up 6 bases and J gave up 3 bases, with 14 bases separating them. Germline V gene sequence: CDR1 SNHLY, CDR2 FYNNEI. CDR3 sequence reads: CASRSYAGDYGYTF. CDR3 coding DNA: TGTGCCAGCAGATCATACGCCGGGGACTATGGCTACACCTTC.

The rearrangement uses TRBV2 and TRBJ1-2; D not resolved. In germline, CDR1 is SNHLY, CDR2 FYNNEI. V was shortened by 2 bases and J by 6 bases, with 7 bases between the two germline ends. The CDR3 spans 12 residues. CDR3 in DNA: TGTGCCAGCAGTGAATTCCATGATGGCTACACCTTC. Its protein is CASSEFHDGYTF. Based on the CDR3 plus reference TRBV2 and TRBJ1-2, the full variable domain is EPEVTQTPSHQVTQMGQEVILRCVPISNHLYFYWYRQILGQKVEFLVSFYNNEISEKSEIFDDQFSVERPDGSNFTLKIRSTKLEDSAMYFCASSEFHDGYTFGSGTRLTVV.

This clonotype has ten or more counts. The chain joins TRBV9 to TRBJ2-3; 8 positions match TRBD2. V was clipped by 2 bases and J by 2 bases; unmatched bases: 7. In germline, CDR1 is SGDLS, CDR2 YYNGEE. This CDR3 contains 16 residues. The CDR3 region is CASSVRREVVTDTQYF. DNA for the CDR3: TGTGCCAGCAGCGTGCGGCGGGAGGTTGTCACAGATACGCAGTATTTT.

This clonotype has ten or more counts. The J gene is TRBJ1-2, the V gene TRBV12-3 or TRBV12-4; D possibly corresponds to TRBD1 (6 bases). This CDR3 spans 14 amino acids. Trimming left V 1 base short and J 4 bases short, with 10 bases between. DNA of the CDR3: TGTGCCAGCAGTTTAGGAGGACAGATCTATGGCTACACCTTC. This gives the protein CASSLGGQIYGYTF.

This clonotype was seen at least ten times. This chain uses TRBV6-2 or TRBV6-3 with TRBJ1-1; D is perhaps TRBD1 (5 bases). Germline V lookup: CDR1 MNHEY, CDR2 SVGEGT. V was trimmed by 2 bases and J by 1 base, leaving 14 bases between them. The CDR3 is made up of 16 amino acids. Here the CDR3 DNA reads TGTGCCAGCAGTTACGCCCGCGTCCAGGGGAACACTGAAGCTTTCTTT. It is translated as CASSYARVQGNTEAFF.

This clonotype was recorded many times. The chain carries TRBV9 and TRBJ2-2, with no clear D. The germline V gene has CDR1 SGDLS and CDR2 YYNGEE. V lost 0 bases and J 3 bases, leaving 9 bases between the germline ends. This CDR3 contains 15 residues. The CDR3 loop is CASSVGVTHTGELFF. As DNA, the CDR3 is TGTGCCAGCAGCGTAGGGGTCACCCACACCGGGGAGCTGTTTTTT.

This clonotype was picked up a small number of times. The rearrangement links TRBV15 to TRBJ1-1; D unclear. The ends were cut back, 5 bases at V and 1 base at J, with 8 bases in the middle. The CDR3 runs to 13 residues. Germline loops: CDR1 LNHNV, CDR2 YYDKDF (reference sequence). CDR3: CATSVQGNTEAFF. Here the CDR3 DNA reads TGTGCCACCAGCGTCCAAGGGAACACTGAAGCTTTCTTT.

This clonotype was recorded once. The CDR3 sequence is CASSSGTDYTSTDTQYF. The CDR3 DNA follows: TGTGCCAGCAGTTCCGGGACAGATTATACTAGCACAGATACGCAGTATTTT. The chain employs TRBV28 and TRBJ2-3; TRBD1 agrees at 7 bases. J was trimmed by 0 bases and V by 4 bases; bases with no gene match: 10. This CDR3 comprises 17 residues. The V gene's germline CDR1 is MDHEN and CDR2 SYDVKM.

There are many counts of this clonotype. The chain is built from TRBV4-1 and TRBJ2-7, with a tentative D call TRBD1 (6 bases). V lost 1 base and J 5 bases, leaving 15 bases between the germline ends. Germline loops: CDR1 MGHRA, CDR2 YSYEKL. The CDR3 is made up of 15 amino acids. In nucleotides, the CDR3 is TGCGCCAGCAGCCAAGGGGGGCCAGGGACCCACGAGCAGTACTTC. Its protein product is CASSQGGPGTHEQYF.

The V and J genes are TRBV3-1 and TRBJ2-1; 12 nucleotides line up with TRBD2. J was trimmed by 7 bases and V by 4 bases; bases with no gene match: 8. From germline, CDR1 is LGHDT and CDR2 YNNKEL (reference sequence). The CDR3 runs 16 residues. Written as DNA, the CDR3 is TGTGCCAGCAGCCCTGGGCTAGCGGGAGGGGGTAATGAGCAGTTCTTC. Translation: CASSPGLAGGGNEQFF.

This clonotype has more than one count but fewer than ten. The chain has TRBV29-1 and TRBJ2-5; D possibly uses TRBD1 or TRBD2 (5 bases each). The CDR3 sequence is 13 residues long. Germline V gene sequence: CDR1 SQVTM, CDR2 ANQGSEA. The V end was cut by 7 bases, the J end by 1 base, with 13 bases between. The CDR3 DNA is TGCAGCGCTAAGGGACGGATCCAAGAGACCCAGTACTTC. Its translation: CSAKGRIQETQYF.

This clonotype has a handful of counts. The chain employs TRBV30 and TRBJ2-2; tentative D call: TRBD2 (6 bases). The V end lost 3 bases, the J end lost 6 bases, and 20 bases lay between the germline ends. Germline assignment: CDR1 GTSNPN and CDR2 SVGIG (reference sequence). The CDR3 runs to 16 residues. The CDR3: CAWRSGGLALAGELFF. The CDR3 coding sequence is TGTGCCTGGAGGTCAGGAGGGCTAGCGCTGGCCGGGGAGCTGTTTTTT.